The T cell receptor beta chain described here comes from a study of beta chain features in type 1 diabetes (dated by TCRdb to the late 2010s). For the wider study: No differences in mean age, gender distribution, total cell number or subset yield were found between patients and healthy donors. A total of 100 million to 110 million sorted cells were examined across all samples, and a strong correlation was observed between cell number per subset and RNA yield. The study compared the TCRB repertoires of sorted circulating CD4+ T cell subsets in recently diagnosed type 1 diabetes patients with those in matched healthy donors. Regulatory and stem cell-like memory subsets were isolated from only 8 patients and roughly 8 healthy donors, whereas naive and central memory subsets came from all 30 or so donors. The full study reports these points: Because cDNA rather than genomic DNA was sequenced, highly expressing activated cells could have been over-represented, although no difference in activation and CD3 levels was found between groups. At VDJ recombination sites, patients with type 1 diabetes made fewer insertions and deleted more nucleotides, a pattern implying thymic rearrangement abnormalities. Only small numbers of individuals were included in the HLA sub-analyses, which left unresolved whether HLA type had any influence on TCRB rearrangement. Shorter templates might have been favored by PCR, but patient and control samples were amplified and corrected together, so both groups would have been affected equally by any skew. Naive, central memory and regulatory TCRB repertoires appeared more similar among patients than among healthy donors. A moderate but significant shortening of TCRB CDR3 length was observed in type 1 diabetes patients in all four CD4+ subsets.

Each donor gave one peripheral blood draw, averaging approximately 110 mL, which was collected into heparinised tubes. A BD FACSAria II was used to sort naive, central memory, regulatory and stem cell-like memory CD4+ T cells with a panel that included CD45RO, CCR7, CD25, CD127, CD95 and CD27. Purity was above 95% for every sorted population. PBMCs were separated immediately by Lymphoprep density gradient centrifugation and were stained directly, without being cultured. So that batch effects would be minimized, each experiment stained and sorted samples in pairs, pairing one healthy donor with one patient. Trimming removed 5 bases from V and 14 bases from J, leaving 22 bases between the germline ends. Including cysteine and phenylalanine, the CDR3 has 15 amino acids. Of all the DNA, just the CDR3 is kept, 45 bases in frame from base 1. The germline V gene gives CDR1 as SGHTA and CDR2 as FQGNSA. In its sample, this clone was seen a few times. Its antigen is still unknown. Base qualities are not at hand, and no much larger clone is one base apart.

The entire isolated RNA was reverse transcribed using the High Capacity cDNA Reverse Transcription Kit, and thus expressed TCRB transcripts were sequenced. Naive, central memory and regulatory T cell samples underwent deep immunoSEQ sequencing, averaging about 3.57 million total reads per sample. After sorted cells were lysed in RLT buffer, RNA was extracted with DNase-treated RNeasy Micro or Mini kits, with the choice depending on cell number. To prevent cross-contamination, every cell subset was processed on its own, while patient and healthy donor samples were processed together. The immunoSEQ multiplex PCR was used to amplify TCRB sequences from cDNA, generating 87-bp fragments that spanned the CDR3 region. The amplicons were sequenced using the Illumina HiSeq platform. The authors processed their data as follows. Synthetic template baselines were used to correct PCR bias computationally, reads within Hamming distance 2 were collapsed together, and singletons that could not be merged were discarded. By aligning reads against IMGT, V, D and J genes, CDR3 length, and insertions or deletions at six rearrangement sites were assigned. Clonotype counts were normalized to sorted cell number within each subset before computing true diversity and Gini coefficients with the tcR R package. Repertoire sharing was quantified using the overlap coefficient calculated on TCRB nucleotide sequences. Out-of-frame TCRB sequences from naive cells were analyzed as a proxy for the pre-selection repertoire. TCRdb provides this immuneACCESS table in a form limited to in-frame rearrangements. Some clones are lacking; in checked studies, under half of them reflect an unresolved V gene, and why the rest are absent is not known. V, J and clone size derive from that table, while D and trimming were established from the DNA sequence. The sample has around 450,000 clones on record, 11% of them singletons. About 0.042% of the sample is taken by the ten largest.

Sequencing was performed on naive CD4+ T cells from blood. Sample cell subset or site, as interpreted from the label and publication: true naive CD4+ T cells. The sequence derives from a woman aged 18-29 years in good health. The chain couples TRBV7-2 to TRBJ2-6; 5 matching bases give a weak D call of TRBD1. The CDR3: CASSPPSRTTPILTF. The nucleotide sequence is TGTGCCAGCAGCCCACCATCCAGGACAACGCCGATCCTGACTTTC.